This record concerns one T cell receptor (beta chain) sequence. The libraries were made with immunoSEQ v3. Libraries were prepared by immunoSEQ multiplex PCR; TCRdb keeps only in-frame clonotypes and omits some of them. The sample includes 95,000 or so clones, approximately 65% of them seen just once. These data are taken from a study of TIL therapy for anti-PD-1-resistant metastatic lung cancer. Germline V CDR1 and CDR2: MNHEY, SMNVEV (reference sequence). The CDR3 has 16 residues. V trimming: 5 bases; J trimming: 4 bases; junction bases outside the gene matches: 8. As to time point: pre-treatment sample, taken before nivolumab and TIL therapy. Most excised metastases sampled were pleural nodules or supraclavicular lymph nodes.

The receptor was derived from a person aged 25-85 years with non-small cell lung cancer. The material sequenced was tumor tissue, taken at baseline. The chain combines TRBV27 with TRBJ2-2, with 9 nucleotides matching TRBD2. The CDR3 DNA reads as TGTGCCAGCAGTGACGTAGCGGGAGCGAGCACCGGGGAGCTGTTTTTT. Amino acids: CASSDVAGASTGELFF.